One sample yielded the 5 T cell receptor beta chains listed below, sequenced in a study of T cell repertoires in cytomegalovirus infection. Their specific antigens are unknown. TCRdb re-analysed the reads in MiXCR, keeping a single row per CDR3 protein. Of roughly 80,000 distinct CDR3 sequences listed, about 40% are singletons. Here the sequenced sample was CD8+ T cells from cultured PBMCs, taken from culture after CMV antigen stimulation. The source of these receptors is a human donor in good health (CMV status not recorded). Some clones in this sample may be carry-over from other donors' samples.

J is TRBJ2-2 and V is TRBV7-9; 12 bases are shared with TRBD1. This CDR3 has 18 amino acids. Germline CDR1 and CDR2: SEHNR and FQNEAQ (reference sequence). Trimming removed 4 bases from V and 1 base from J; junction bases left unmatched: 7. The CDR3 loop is CASSWDRGRPLNTGELFF. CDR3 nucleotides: TGTGCCAGCAGCTGGGACAGGGGGCGACCCTTGAACACCGGGGAGCTGTTTTTT. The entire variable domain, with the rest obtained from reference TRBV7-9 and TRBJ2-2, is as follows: DTGVSQNPRHKITKRGQNVTFRCDPISEHNRLYWYRQTLGQGPEFLTYFQNEAQLEKSRLLSDRFSAERPKGSFSTLEIQRTEQGDSAMYLCASSWDRGRPLNTGELFFGEGSRLTVL.

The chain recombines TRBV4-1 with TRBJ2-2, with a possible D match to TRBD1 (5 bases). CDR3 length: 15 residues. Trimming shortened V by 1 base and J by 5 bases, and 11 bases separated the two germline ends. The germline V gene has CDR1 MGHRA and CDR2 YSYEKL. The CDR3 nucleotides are TGCGCCAGCAGCCAAGTGCGCAGGGATACCGGGGAGCTGTTTTTT. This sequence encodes CASSQVRRDTGELFF.

CDR3 residues: CASSSFLLTGPKTEAFF. The CDR3 DNA is TGTGCCAGTAGTTCTTTCCTCCTGACAGGGCCTAAGACTGAAGCTTTCTTT. The chain uses TRBV19 and TRBJ1-1; the match to TRBD1 covers 7 bases. The CDR3 sequence is 17 residues long. The V segment lost 5 bases and the J segment 5 bases; nucleotides outside the gene matches: 17. Looked up from germline, CDR1 is LNHDA and CDR2 is SQIVND (reference sequence).

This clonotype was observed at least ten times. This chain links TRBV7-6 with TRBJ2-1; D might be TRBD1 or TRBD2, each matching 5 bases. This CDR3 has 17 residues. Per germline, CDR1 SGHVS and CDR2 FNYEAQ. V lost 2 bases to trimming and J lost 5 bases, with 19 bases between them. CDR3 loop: CASSLFFSGTRNNEQFF. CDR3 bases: TGTGCCAGCAGCTTATTCTTTTCCGGGACGAGAAACAATGAGCAGTTCTTC.

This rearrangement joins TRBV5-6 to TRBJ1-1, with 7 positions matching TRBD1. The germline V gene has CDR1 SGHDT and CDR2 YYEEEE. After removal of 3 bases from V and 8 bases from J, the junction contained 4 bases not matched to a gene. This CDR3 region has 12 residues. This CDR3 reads CASSSRQGEAFF. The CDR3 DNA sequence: TGTGCCAGCAGCTCCCGACAGGGCGAAGCTTTCTTT.